One sample yielded the 18 T cell receptor beta chains listed below, sequenced in a study of T cell responses to AZD1222 COVID-19 vaccine. Clones were sequenced by immunoSEQ multiplex PCR, and TCRdb holds only the in-frame ones, with some missing. The sample carries more than 80,000 clones, under 90% recorded once. The sequencing here drew on peripheral blood, taken on day 0 of AZD1222 vaccination. The receptors were gathered from an adult in good health.

The V and J genes are TRBV9 and TRBJ2-6; the D gene is possibly TRBD1 (5 bases). The CDR3 is 15 residues long. Germline values: CDR1 SGDLS, CDR2 YYNGEE. Trimming removed 4 bases from V and 0 bases from J, with 8 bases in between. In DNA, the CDR3 is TGTGCCAGCAGCTTACAGGTCTCTGGGGCCAACGTCCTGACTTTC. It translates to CASSLQVSGANVLTF.

CDR3: CASSFRDRATYEQYF. The CDR3 DNA sequence: TGTGCCAGCAGCTTCCGGGACAGGGCGACCTACGAGCAGTACTTC. J is TRBJ2-7 and V is TRBV7-6; 9 bases agree with TRBD1. Germline loops: CDR1 SGHVS, CDR2 FNYEAQ. The CDR3 sequence is 15 residues long. The ends lost 3 bases at V and 2 bases at J; junction bases unmatched: 5.

The chain combines TRBV15 with TRBJ1-1; D perhaps matches TRBD1 (6 bases). The length of the CDR3 is 15 residues. Germline V lookup: CDR1 LNHNV, CDR2 YYDKDF (reference sequence). The V end lost 9 bases, the J end lost 4 bases, and 21 bases lay between the germline ends. DNA of the CDR3: TGTGCCACGGGGAATCTCGACAGGACCTCCACTGAAGCTTTCTTT. Protein product: CATGNLDRTSTEAFF.

The chain uses TRBV21-1 and TRBJ2-7; TRBD1, the table's D call, was not compared with the DNA. TRBV21-1 is marked as a pseudogene. CDR3 length: 13 amino acids. CDR3 DNA sequence: TGTGCCAGCAGCAAAGATCAGGAATGGGAGCAGTACTTC. It yields the protein CASSKDQEWEQYF.

The chain uses TRBV7-9 and TRBJ2-1; 12 positions match TRBD2. The CDR3 spans 14 residues. With 5 bases clipped from V and 9 bases from J, the junction kept 5 bases outside the gene matches. CDR1 and CDR2 (germline): SEHNR, FQNEAQ (reference sequence). Here the CDR3 DNA reads TGTGCCAGCAGCCCAAAGACTAGCGGGAGTGAGCAGTTCTTC. Its protein product is CASSPKTSGSEQFF.

The CDR3 coding sequence is TGTGCCACCCGGACAGGGAGCTACGAGCAGTACTTC. Its translation is CATRTGSYEQYF. The chain is built from TRBV6-5 and TRBJ2-7, with TRBD1 matching over 8 bases. Germline loops: CDR1 MNHEY, CDR2 SVGAGI. J lost 3 bases, V lost 10 bases, and 5 bases had no gene match. This CDR3 comprises 12 residues.

Details on this clone: The identical CDR3 is also encoded by other nucleotide sequences in the sample. The gene calls are TRBV5-1 and TRBJ2-1; 11 bases agree with TRBD2. Trimming took 5 bases from V and 2 from J; bases not matched to a gene: 3. The CDR3 contains 15 residues. CDR1 is SGHRS, CDR2 YFSETQ, per germline. CDR3 amino acids: CASSLTSGTYNEQFF. CDR3 bases: TGCGCCAGCAGTCTGACTAGCGGGACCTACAATGAGCAGTTCTTC.

The chain joins TRBV6-2 or TRBV6-3 to TRBJ2-1, with a tentative D call TRBD2 (5 bases). Germline V gene lookup returns CDR1 MNHEY and CDR2 SVGEGT. Deletions cut 5 bases from V and 3 bases from J, with 11 bases between. This CDR3 has 14 residues. The CDR3 here is CASSRRRDYNEQFF. CDR3 nucleotide sequence: TGTGCCAGCAGTCGCCGCCGGGACTACAATGAGCAGTTCTTC.

The chain has TRBV7-9 and TRBJ2-3; D might be TRBD2 (6 bases). Germline values: CDR1 SEHNR, CDR2 FQNEAQ (reference sequence). This CDR3 region has 14 residues. V was shortened by 3 bases and J by 0 bases, with 7 bases between the two germline ends. This chain's CDR3 is CASSFSGSTDTQYF. CDR3 nucleotides: TGTGCCAGCAGCTTTAGCGGAAGCACAGATACGCAGTATTTT.

V gene TRBV27 combines with J gene TRBJ2-1; D not resolved. CDR1 is MNHEY and CDR2 is SMNVEV in the germline V gene (reference sequence). The CDR3 spans 11 residues. V gave up 6 bases and J gave up 6 bases, with 6 bases separating them. The CDR3 loop is CASSWANEQFF. CDR3 in DNA: TGTGCCAGCAGCTGGGCCAATGAGCAGTTCTTC.

This clone showed up just a few times. Distinct nucleotide sequences in the sample also encode this CDR3. The genes are TRBV19 and TRBJ1-6; 10 positions agree with TRBD1. The CDR3 totals 14 residues. V shed 5 bases and J 9 bases; nucleotides not matched to a gene: 4. Germline-derived CDR1 and CDR2 are LNHDA and SQIVND (reference sequence). This CDR3 reads CASSPGQGGSPLHF. For the CDR3, the DNA is TGTGCCAGTAGTCCTGGACAGGGGGGTTCACCCCTCCACTTT.

The chain couples TRBV28 to TRBJ1-1, with TRBD1 matching over 7 bases. CDR1 and CDR2 (germline): MDHEN, SYDVKM. The CDR3 is made up of 13 amino acids. With V trimmed by 7 bases and J by 3 bases, 5 bases remained unmatched. This chain's CDR3 is CASIKQGHTEAFF. The CDR3 nucleotides are TGTGCCAGCATCAAACAGGGGCACACTGAAGCTTTCTTT.

The V and J genes are TRBV4-2 and TRBJ2-1, with 8 bases lining up with TRBD2. This CDR3 contains 17 residues. V lost 6 bases, J lost 4 bases, and 14 bases stayed unmatched. Germline values: CDR1 LGHNA, CDR2 YNFKEQ. DNA for the CDR3: TGTGCCAGCAGTCCCAAAATCGGGCGGGAGGCGTACAATGAGCAGTTCTTC. This translates into CASSPKIGREAYNEQFF.

V and J are TRBV11-3 and TRBJ2-3; D not resolved. V shed 3 bases and J shed 4 bases, with 5 bases lying between them. This CDR3 spans 12 amino acids. Germline V lookup: CDR1 SGHNT, CDR2 YENEEA. The CDR3 DNA reads TGTGCCAGCAGCTTCCGGGCAGATACGCAGTATTTT. Amino acid sequence: CASSFRADTQYF.

The chain couples TRBV27 to TRBJ2-7; unclear D gene. The CDR3 has 14 amino acids. From germline, CDR1 is MNHEY and CDR2 SMNVEV (reference sequence). V was pared by 5 bases and J by 7 bases, with 18 bases between. The CDR3 nucleotides are TGTGCCAGCAGTCCGAACGAAGTCCGTCCGGAGCAGTACTTC. It yields the protein CASSPNEVRPEQYF.

The chain couples TRBV15 to TRBJ2-5; 8 bases match TRBD2. Trimming cost V 2 bases and J 5 bases; bases outside gene matches: 16. The CDR3 contains 18 residues. The germline gives CDR1 LNHNV, CDR2 YYDKDF (reference sequence). The CDR3 DNA reads TGTGCCACCAGCAGATTTCCCCGGGAAGCGGGAGAAAGGGAGACCCAGTACTTC. Amino acid sequence: CATSRFPREAGERETQYF.

V is TRBV4-3 and J is TRBJ1-2; D gene unclear. V shed 0 bases and J shed 1 base, with 6 bases lying between them. In germline, CDR1 is LGHNA, CDR2 YSLEER. The CDR3 contains 14 residues. The CDR3 sequence is CASSQERINYGYTF. For the CDR3, the DNA is TGCGCCAGCAGCCAAGAGCGGATTAACTATGGCTACACCTTC.

This clone was detected only a few times. The CDR3 DNA is TGCGCCAGCAGCCCAGAGGGGGGTGGAACTCAGCCCCAGCATTTT. The encoded protein is CASSPEGGGTQPQHF. The rearrangement joins TRBV5-1 to TRBJ1-5; D is perhaps TRBD1 (6 bases). The CDR3 spans 15 residues. The ends were cut back, 4 bases at V and 6 bases at J, with 17 bases in the middle. Germline lookup yields CDR1 SGHRS and CDR2 YFSETQ.